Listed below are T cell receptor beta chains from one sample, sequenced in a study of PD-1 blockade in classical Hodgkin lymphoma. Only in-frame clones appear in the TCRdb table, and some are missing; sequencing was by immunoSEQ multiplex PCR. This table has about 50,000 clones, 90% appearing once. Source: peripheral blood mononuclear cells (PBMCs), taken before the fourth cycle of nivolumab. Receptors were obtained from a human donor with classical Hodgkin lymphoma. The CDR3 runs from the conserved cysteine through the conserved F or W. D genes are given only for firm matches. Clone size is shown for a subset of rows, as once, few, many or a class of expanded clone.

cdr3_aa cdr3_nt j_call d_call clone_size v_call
CASTPTGIGLYGYTF TGTGCCAGCACCCCCACAGGGATCGGGCTCTATGGCTACACCTTC TRBJ1-2 - - TRBV16
CASRPLAGVNNEQFF TGTGCCAGTAGACCCCTAGCGGGAGTAAACAATGAGCAGTTCTTC TRBJ2-1 TRBD2 once TRBV19
CASSPFVYHRPEVNYGYTF TGCGCCAGCAGTCCCTTTGTTTATCACAGGCCCGAAGTTAACTATGGCTACACCTTC TRBJ1-2 - - TRBV23-1
CASAPGAGRGETQYF TGTGCCTCAGCCCCCGGAGCGGGACGGGGAGAGACCCAGTACTTC TRBJ2-5 TRBD2 - TRBV9
CASSRTDTQYF TGTGCCAGCAGCCGAACAGATACGCAGTATTTT TRBJ2-3 - - TRBV7-3
CASSLEWTPYNEQFF TGTGCCAGCAGCTTAGAATGGACCCCATACAATGAGCAGTTCTTC TRBJ2-1 - - TRBV11-2
CASRLTGGIGNTIYF TGTGCCAGCAGGCTGACAGGGGGTATTGGAAACACCATATATTTT TRBJ1-3 TRBD1 - TRBV27
CASSYSPAGPTYEQYF TGTGCCAGCAGTTACTCGCCAGCGGGTCCTACCTACGAGCAGTACTTC TRBJ2-7 - - TRBV6-6
CASSPTVLRDTGELFF TGTGCCAGCTCACCCACAGTCTTACGGGACACCGGGGAGCTGTTTTTT TRBJ2-2 - - TRBV18
CASSLFGRLSTDTQYF TGCGCCAGCAGCTTGTTTGGGAGATTGAGCACAGATACGCAGTATTTT TRBJ2-3 - - TRBV5-1
CASSEIYEQYF TGTGCCAGCAGTGAAATCTACGAGCAGTACTTC TRBJ2-7 - - TRBV2
CASSAETGQETQYF TGTGCCAGCAGCGCTGAGACTGGACAAGAGACCCAGTACTTC TRBJ2-5 - - TRBV7-9
CASSQDSGNTIYF TGCGCCAGCAGCCAAGATTCGGGAAACACCATATATTTT TRBJ1-3 - - TRBV4-1
CASSPGTGSHGYTF TGCGCCAGCAGCCCCGGGACAGGGAGTCATGGCTACACCTTC TRBJ1-2 TRBD1 - TRBV5-1
CASTLTESWPNGYTF TGTGCCAGCACCCTCACAGAGTCCTGGCCAAATGGCTACACCTTC TRBJ1-2 - - TRBV6-1
CAWGRGLNEKLFF TGTGCCTGGGGCCGGGGGTTGAATGAAAAACTGTTTTTT TRBJ1-4 - - TRBV30
CALRDSGTGPYEQYF TGCGCCTTACGGGATTCCGGGACAGGGCCTTACGAGCAGTACTTC TRBJ2-7 TRBD1 - TRBV23-1
CASSSLGTPRTGELFF TGCGCCAGCAGCTCCCTCGGGACTCCCCGGACCGGGGAGCTGTTTTTT TRBJ2-2 - - TRBV5-1
CASSRTEHYEQYF TGTGCCAGCTCAAGGACGGAACACTACGAGCAGTACTTC TRBJ2-7 - - TRBV18
CAISGTSVYNEQFF TGTGCCATCAGTGGGACTAGCGTCTACAATGAGCAGTTCTTC TRBJ2-1 TRBD2 once TRBV10-3
CASSLGAEKLFF TGTGCCAGCAGTCTAGGGGCCGAAAAACTGTTTTTT TRBJ1-4 - - TRBV7-9
CASSGTSVSNEQFF TGTGCCAGCAGTGGGACTAGCGTTTCAAATGAGCAGTTCTTC TRBJ2-1 TRBD2 - TRBV6-4
CAWSVLAGAFF TGTGCCTGGAGTGTACTAGCGGGTGCTTTCTTT TRBJ1-1 - - TRBV30
CAPGGTAYSGANVLTF TGTGCCCCTGGCGGGACCGCATATTCTGGGGCCAACGTCCTGACTTTC TRBJ2-6 - - TRBV7-9
CASRTGTNEKLFF TGCGCCAGCAGGACAGGAACTAATGAAAAACTGTTTTTT TRBJ1-4 - - TRBV5-1
CASSLVGGDYEQYF TGTGCCAGCAGTTTAGTCGGTGGAGACTACGAGCAGTACTTC TRBJ2-7 - - TRBV27
CASSLQETSGRSNEQFF TGTGCCAGCAGCCTGCAAGAGACTAGCGGGAGGAGCAATGAGCAGTTCTTC TRBJ2-1 TRBD2 once TRBV5-4
CASRAWTGGQYGYTF TGTGCCAGCCGAGCTTGGACAGGGGGCCAGTATGGCTACACCTTC TRBJ1-2 TRBD1 - TRBV6-1
CAISESNARSKNIQYF TGTGCCATCAGTGAGTCGAATGCCAGGTCCAAAAACATTCAGTACTTC TRBJ2-4 - - TRBV10-3
CASSNGYNYGYTF TGTGCCAGCAGCAACGGTTATAACTATGGCTACACCTTC TRBJ1-2 - - TRBV6-5
CASSLHRQSTDTQYF TGTGCCAGCAGTCTACATCGACAGAGCACAGATACGCAGTATTTT TRBJ2-3 - - TRBV7-9
CASSPSSGGAIGYEQYF TGTGCCAGCAGTCCGTCTAGCGGGGGCGCTATCGGGTACGAGCAGTACTTC TRBJ2-7 TRBD2 - TRBV2
CASSQDRGNLAYEQYF TGTGCCAGCAGCCAAGACCGGGGGAATCTCGCCTACGAGCAGTACTTC TRBJ2-7 - - TRBV14
CASSIGARGEQYF TGTGCCAGTAGTATAGGGGCTAGAGGTGAGCAGTACTTC TRBJ2-7 - - TRBV19
CSVEVGFGTEAFF TGCAGCGTTGAAGTGGGATTTGGCACTGAAGCTTTCTTT TRBJ1-1 - once TRBV29-1
CASSSQGGRGTDTQYF TGTGCCAGCAGTTCCCAGGGGGGTCGCGGCACAGATACGCAGTATTTT TRBJ2-3 - - TRBV6-5
CSVETGPNQPQHF TGCAGCGTAGAGACAGGCCCCAATCAGCCCCAGCATTTT TRBJ1-5 - - TRBV29-1
CASSRATGVFSQPQHF TGTGCCAGCAGCCGCGCGACAGGAGTTTTTAGTCAGCCCCAGCATTTT TRBJ1-5 - - TRBV28
CATGLAYNEQFF TGTGCCACGGGACTAGCCTACAATGAGCAGTTCTTC TRBJ2-1 TRBD2 - TRBV19
CASSFGQGPYEQYF TGTGCCAGCAGCTTTGGTCAAGGCCCCTACGAGCAGTACTTC TRBJ2-7 - - TRBV7-3
CASSLGIYNEQFF TGTGCCAGCAGCCTCGGCATTTACAATGAGCAGTTCTTC TRBJ2-1 - - TRBV7-3
CASRGQPYEQYF TGTGCCAGCAGAGGACAGCCCTACGAGCAGTACTTC TRBJ2-7 - - TRBV28
CATSQGDREKADTQYF TGTGCCACCTCCCAAGGGGACAGGGAAAAGGCAGATACGCAGTATTTT TRBJ2-3 TRBD1 - TRBV10-3
CASSFWDTSYEQYF TGTGCCAGCAGCTTCTGGGACACCTCCTACGAGCAGTACTTC TRBJ2-7 - - TRBV7-3
CASSLGGRDEQYF TGTGCCAGCAGCTTGGGGGGCAGGGACGAGCAGTACTTC TRBJ2-7 - - TRBV5-4
CASSRGWMFF TGTGCCAGCAGCCGGGGGTGGATGTTCTTC TRBJ2-1 - - TRBV25-1
CASSQVNLVAMAEQYF TGCGCCAGCAGCCAAGTAAACCTGGTCGCGATGGCCGAGCAGTACTTC TRBJ2-7 - - TRBV4-1
CASSLAPTGELFF TGTGCCAGCAGCTTGGCACCCACCGGGGAGCTGTTTTTT TRBJ2-2 - - TRBV11-3
CASSSGGTEPQHF TGCGCCAGCAGCTCAGGGGGTACGGAGCCCCAGCATTTT TRBJ1-5 TRBD1 once TRBV5-1
CASSFSGKSTDTQYF TGTGCCAGCAGCTTTAGCGGGAAGAGCACAGATACGCAGTATTTT TRBJ2-3 TRBD2 - TRBV11-3
CAISESGAGDGYTF TGTGCCATCAGTGAGTCAGGGGCAGGGGATGGCTACACCTTC TRBJ1-2 - - TRBV10-3
CASSAGQHSGNTIYF TGCGCCAGCAGCGCCGGACAGCACTCTGGAAACACCATATATTTT TRBJ1-3 - - TRBV5-1
CSVLSAGYTF TGCAGCGTTCTTTCGGCTGGCTACACCTTC TRBJ1-2 - - TRBV29-1
CASSQEASYEQYF TGTGCCAGCAGCCAAGAGGCTAGCTACGAGCAGTACTTC TRBJ2-7 - - TRBV14
CASSIAGTRTYNEQFF TGTGCCAGTAGTATTGCGGGGACTAGAACCTACAATGAGCAGTTCTTC TRBJ2-1 TRBD2 - TRBV19
CASSLRPGQGYMHF TGTGCCAGCAGCTTGAGACCGGGACAGGGGTACATGCACTTC TRBJ2-7 TRBD1 - TRBV5-8
CASRRTTLNIQYF TGTGCCAGCAGGAGGACTACTTTAAACATTCAGTACTTC TRBJ2-4 - - TRBV6-1
CASSFSTEQGAFF TGTGCCAGCAGCTTCTCGACAGAGCAGGGGGCTTTCTTT TRBJ1-1 - - TRBV11-3
CASSDNMTGRDLSGEQFF TGTGCCAGCAGTGACAATATGACAGGCCGTGACTTATCGGGTGAGCAGTTCTTC TRBJ2-1 - - TRBV6-4
CASRQGGENTEAFF TGTGCCAGCCGTCAAGGGGGGGAAAACACTGAAGCTTTCTTT TRBJ1-1 - - TRBV5-4